One and the same sample provided the 29 T cell receptor beta chains below, sequenced in a study of immune aging and cytomegalovirus after organ transplant. Described time point: five sample-tagged time points from pre-transplant (day -1) to day 368 post-transplant, pooled. No antigens are known for them. Libraries came from microwell single-cell capture using BD Rhapsody targeted mRNA and AbSeq reagents. Each CDR3 protein is one row after TCRdb ran MiXCR on the single-cell sequencing reads. This table has about 21,000 distinct CDR3 sequences, roughly a third appearing once. Sequenced here: CMV peptide-activated CD4+ and CD8+ T cells sorted from blood, sampled at five time points, pooled. This sample's subset: sorted CD8+CD137+ and CD4+CD154+ T cells after 12 to 13 h CMV IE-1 peptide stimulation. The receptors stem from a female donor who had a heart transplant and CMV viremia.

V gene TRBV6-5 combines with J gene TRBJ2-7; a possible D gene is TRBD2 (5 bases). V was shortened by 5 bases and J by 3 bases, with 14 bases between the two germline ends. Per the germline V gene, CDR1 is MNHEY and CDR2 is SVGAGI. The CDR3 spans 14 residues. As DNA, the CDR3 is TGTGCCAGCAGTGCAACTAGTCCAATCTACGAGCAGTACTTC. Translated, it gives CASSATSPIYEQYF.

This clonotype is classed as medium-sized. The chain recombines TRBV12-3 or TRBV12-4 with TRBJ1-1, with D hard to call. The CDR3 covers 12 residues. V lost 3 bases to trimming and J lost 11 bases, with 13 bases between them. The CDR3 nucleotides read TGTGCCAGCAGTTTCGGAAGGGTCCGGGCTTTCTTT. It is translated as CASSFGRVRAFF.

This clonotype was recorded many times. V usage is TRBV6-5 and J usage is TRBJ2-2, with D perhaps TRBD2 (6 bases). Trimming shortened V by 6 bases and J by 5 bases, and 19 bases separated the two germline ends. The length of the CDR3 is 16 residues. CDR1 is MNHEY, CDR2 SVGAGI, per germline. The CDR3 is CASSRGGSRATGELFF. DNA of the CDR3: TGTGCCAGCAGCCGGGGAGGCTCTCGCGCTACCGGGGAGCTGTTTTTT.

Points on this clonotype: Relative to the germline gene, one junction end is altered; a read error may explain this. This chain connects TRBV14 to TRBJ2-2, with no clear D. The CDR3 runs 16 residues. CDR1 is SGHDN, CDR2 FVKESK, per germline. CDR3 nucleotides: TGTGCCAGCAGTCAAGTGAATATCCCGAACACCGGGGAGCTGTTTTTT. Its translation: CASSQVNIPNTGELFF.

By share, this clonotype ranks as medium-sized (0.01 to 0.1%). The chain is built from TRBV2 and TRBJ2-3; 8 bases line up with TRBD2. The germline V gene encodes CDR1 SNHLY and CDR2 FYNNEI. CDR3 length: 14 residues. Trimming took 2 bases from V and 5 from J; bases not matched to a gene: 3. CDR3 bases: TGTGCCAGCAGTGAATCGCTAGCGGGAGATACGCAGTATTTT. It encodes CASSESLAGDTQYF.

This clonotype turned up a few times. The rearrangement uses TRBV5-1 and TRBJ1-1; D is unclear. Trimming left V 4 bases short and J 5 bases short, with 15 bases between. CDR3 length equals 14 residues. Germline V gives CDR1 SGHRS, CDR2 YFSETQ. CDR3 DNA: TGCGCCAGCAGCCCACTGGCTTCCGGGACTGAAGCTTTCTTT. This gives the protein CASSPLASGTEAFF.

This chain connects TRBV18 to TRBJ2-2; TRBD2 matches 7 bases. V was clipped by 2 bases and J by 6 bases; unmatched bases: 12. The CDR3 is 17 amino acids. Germline V lookup: CDR1 KGHSH, CDR2 LQKENI. This CDR3 is CASSPRLSGLVPGELFF. In DNA, the CDR3 is TGTGCCAGCTCACCAAGACTTAGCGGACTAGTCCCCGGGGAGCTGTTTTTT.

This clonotype is medium-sized (0.01 to 0.1%). This rearrangement joins TRBV9 to TRBJ2-1; 13 nucleotides align to TRBD2. V dropped 0 bases and J dropped 7; count of bases not matched to a gene: 4. The CDR3 is 16 residues long. The germline V gene encodes CDR1 SGDLS and CDR2 YYNGEE. The CDR3 loop is CASSVEPGLAGNEQFF. The DNA for the CDR3 is TGTGCCAGCAGCGTAGAACCGGGACTAGCGGGGAATGAGCAGTTCTTC. Full variable domain (remainder filled in from reference TRBV9 and TRBJ2-1): DSGVTQTPKHLITATGQRVTLRCSPRSGDLSVYWYQQSLDQGLQFLIQYYNGEERAKGNILERFSAQQFPDLHSELNLSSLELGDSALYFCASSVEPGLAGNEQFFGPGTRLTVL.

By proportion, this clonotype is medium-sized (0.01 to 0.1%). The chain uses TRBV19 and TRBJ2-1; D perhaps matches TRBD2 (6 bases). Germline lookup yields CDR1 LNHDA and CDR2 SQIVND (reference sequence). The CDR3 runs 14 residues. V lost 4 bases and J lost 8, with 15 bases in between. The CDR3 here is CASSTKTRIDEQFF. In nucleotides, the CDR3 is TGTGCCAGTAGTACCAAGACTAGAATCGATGAGCAGTTCTTC.

The chain couples TRBV20-1 to TRBJ2-3, with 13 nucleotides matching TRBD2. The CDR3 covers 15 residues. The germline V gene has CDR1 DFQATT and CDR2 SNEGSKA (reference sequence). V was pared by 5 bases and J by 2 bases, with 4 bases of the junction left unmatched. Written as DNA, the CDR3 is TGCAGTGCTGGGGGACTAGCGGGAATCACAGATACGCAGTATTTT. The encoded protein is CSAGGLAGITDTQYF.

The chain carries TRBV4-2 and TRBJ2-1, with D unresolved. V lost 1 base and J 10 bases, leaving 11 bases between the germline ends. From germline, CDR1 is LGHNA and CDR2 YNFKEQ. The CDR3 extends over 13 amino acids. CDR3 amino acids: CASSQALSKEQFF. CDR3 sequence (DNA): TGTGCCAGCAGCCAAGCTTTGTCTAAGGAGCAGTTCTTC.

The chain links TRBV19 to TRBJ2-1; 8 bases line up with TRBD2. V lost 5 bases to trimming and J lost 3 bases; unmatched junction nucleotides: 3. Germline assignment: CDR1 LNHDA and CDR2 SQIVND (reference sequence). This CDR3 is built from 14 residues. As DNA, the CDR3 is TGTGCCAGTAGTCCGACTAGCGTCTACAATGAGCAGTTCTTC. This gives the protein CASSPTSVYNEQFF.

This clonotype was counted at least ten times. V usage is TRBV5-6 and J usage is TRBJ2-3; 10 nucleotides align to TRBD1. Germline values: CDR1 SGHDT, CDR2 YYEEEE. After removal of 4 bases from V and 4 bases from J, the junction contained 6 bases not matched to a gene. This CDR3 comprises 15 residues. CDR3 sequence: CASSPRDRGPDTQYF. Here the CDR3 DNA reads TGTGCCAGCAGCCCCCGGGACAGGGGCCCAGATACGCAGTATTTT.

This clonotype was observed a few times. The V call is TRBV19, the J call TRBJ1-1; D perhaps matches TRBD1 (6 bases). The V end lost 7 bases, the J end lost 5 bases, and 14 bases lay between the germline ends. The CDR3 totals 13 residues. Germline CDR1 is LNHDA and CDR2 is SQIVND (reference sequence). The CDR3 coding sequence is TGTGCCAGTATCCGGGGGCGGGGGACTGAAGCTTTCTTT. Amino acids: CASIRGRGTEAFF.

Comment on this clonotype: A read error is likely, as this CDR3 ends without the conserved phenylalanine or tryptophan. The DNA is omitted, as the CDR3 cannot be located on it reliably, and the CDR3 follows TCRdb's listing. V usage is TRBV5-1 and J usage is TRBJ2-6; the table's D call, TRBD1, was not checked against the DNA. CDR1 and CDR2 (germline): SGHRS, YFSETQ. The CDR3 length equals 16 residues, ends included. The CDR3 is CASSTLTGTGANVLTS.

The chain couples TRBV7-2 to TRBJ2-1; 11 bases fit TRBD2. Unmatched junction bases numbered 10, after V lost 1 base and J lost 2 bases. CDR1 and CDR2 (germline): SGHTA, FQGNSA. CDR3 size: 19 residues. The CDR3 region has the DNA TGTGCCAGCAGCTTAGGTGGGGCTAGCGGGAGGCCTACCTACAATGAGCAGTTCTTC. It encodes CASSLGGASGRPTYNEQFF. The whole variable domain, remainder taken from reference TRBV7-2 and TRBJ2-1, is GAGVSQSPSNKVTEKGKDVELRCDPISGHTALYWYRQSLGQGLEFLIYFQGNSAPDKSGLPSDRFSAERTGGSVSTLTIQRTQQEDSAVYLCASSLGGASGRPTYNEQFFGPGTRLTVL.

The gene calls are TRBV10-3 and TRBJ2-1, with 8 bases lining up with TRBD2. The junction had 5 bases not matched to a gene; V was cut back by 11 bases and J by 8 bases. This CDR3 is built from 11 residues. Germline CDR1 ENHRY, CDR2 SYGVKD. As DNA, the CDR3 is TGTGCCGCTATGACTAGCGATGAGCAGTTCTTC. It codes for CAAMTSDEQFF.

A few counts support this clonotype. The rearrangement links TRBV3-1 to TRBJ2-1, with 8 positions matching TRBD2. The V gene end was trimmed by 4 bases and the J gene end by 4 bases; junction bases not matched to a gene: 12. Per germline, CDR1 LGHDT and CDR2 YNNKEL (reference sequence). The CDR3 runs 17 residues. This CDR3 is CASSPQQRGRLYNEQFF. In nucleotides, the CDR3 is TGTGCCAGCAGCCCCCAACAACGCGGGAGGCTTTACAATGAGCAGTTCTTC.

This chain uses TRBV6-6 with TRBJ2-7; 9 bases line up with TRBD1. The germline CDR1 and CDR2 sequences are MNHNY and SVGAGI (reference sequence). V lost 3 bases, J lost 4 bases, and 10 bases stayed unmatched. The CDR3 extends over 16 amino acids. The CDR3: CASSYPLGQGGYEQYF. The DNA for the CDR3 is TGTGCCAGCAGTTATCCTCTGGGACAGGGAGGGTACGAGCAGTACTTC.

This rearrangement joins TRBV6-1 to TRBJ2-1; 9 nucleotides line up with TRBD2. This CDR3 has 18 amino acids. V shed 5 bases and J 4 bases; nucleotides not matched to a gene: 15. The germline CDR1 and CDR2 sequences are MNHNS and SASEGT. Here the CDR3 DNA reads TGTGCCAGCAGTCTGCACGACTGGCGGGGGGGCGTATACAATGAGCAGTTCTTC. Protein: CASSLHDWRGGVYNEQFF.

This clonotype was observed a single time. The chain carries TRBV20-1 and TRBJ2-2, with D tentatively TRBD1 or TRBD2 (5 bases each). Germline V gene lookup returns CDR1 DFQATT and CDR2 SNEGSKA (reference sequence). The length of the CDR3 is 14 residues. V lost 1 base to trimming and J lost 5 bases, with 11 bases between them. Here the CDR3 reads CSARGGEGTGELFF. Here the CDR3 DNA reads TGCAGTGCTAGAGGTGGCGAGGGGACCGGGGAGCTGTTTTTT.

V usage is TRBV3-1 and J usage is TRBJ2-1, with TRBD2 as a possible D gene (7 bases). V lost 6 bases and J 6 bases, leaving 12 bases between the germline ends. The CDR3 has 13 residues. CDR1 and CDR2 from the germline V gene are LGHDT and YNNKEL (reference sequence). The CDR3 DNA is TGTGCCAGCAGGAGGGGGGGGATCAATGAGCAGTTCTTC. Protein: CASRRGGINEQFF.

There are a few counts of this clonotype. The CDR3 DNA reads as TGTGCCACCAGTGTGGGGGGACTAGCGGGAGCCGATGAGCAGTTCTTC. Protein product: CATSVGGLAGADEQFF. The V call is TRBV24-1, the J call TRBJ2-1; 14 bases align to TRBD2. CDR1 is KGHDR and CDR2 is SFDVKD in the germline V gene. This CDR3 is 16 amino acids long. The V and J ends lost 5 bases and 8 bases, in that order; junction bases with no gene match: 7.

The chain is built from TRBV6-5 and TRBJ1-5; no reliable D call. The CDR3 is 15 amino acids. CDR1 is MNHEY and CDR2 is SVGAGI in the germline V gene. V dropped 6 bases and J dropped 0 bases, with 12 bases sitting between them. The CDR3 DNA follows: TGTGCCAGCAGCCCTAGGGCAGGTAGCAATCAGCCCCAGCATTTT. This encodes CASSPRAGSNQPQHF.

This clonotype was counted a few times. V usage is TRBV12-3 or TRBV12-4 and J usage is TRBJ2-1; TRBD1 or TRBD2 may be the D gene (5 bases each). V was shortened by 5 bases and J by 7 bases, with 9 bases between the two germline ends. The CDR3 sequence is 12 residues long. The CDR3 nucleotides are TGTGCCAGCAGTCGGGACCGTAATGAGCAGTTCTTC. Its protein is CASSRDRNEQFF.

This clonotype has just a few counts. V gene TRBV4-2 combines with J gene TRBJ2-7; 9 nucleotides line up with TRBD1. Germline assignment: CDR1 LGHNA and CDR2 YNFKEQ. This CDR3 has 15 residues. V lost 0 bases to trimming and J lost 3 bases; unmatched junction nucleotides: 3. The DNA of the CDR3 is TGTGCCAGCAGCCAAGATGAGACAGGGGGCTACGAGCAGTACTTC. Residues: CASSQDETGGYEQYF.

The sample holds many counts of this clonotype. The rearrangement links TRBV6-6 to TRBJ2-6; D is possibly TRBD1 (6 bases). CDR3 length: 19 residues. The V and J ends lost 0 bases and 1 base respectively, with 16 bases between them. CDR1 is MNHNY and CDR2 is SVGAGI in the germline V gene (reference sequence). CDR3 in amino acids: CASSYSKGHFGSGANVLTF. CDR3 bases: TGTGCCAGCAGTTACTCGAAGGGACACTTTGGATCTGGGGCCAACGTCCTGACTTTC.

A note on this clonotype: Being one base from a much bigger clone, this may be a read error. The chain combines TRBV20-1 with TRBJ2-1; D may be TRBD1 or TRBD2 (7 bases each). Per germline, CDR1 DFQATT and CDR2 SNEGSKA (reference sequence). The CDR3 runs 18 residues. This chain's CDR3 is CSVRDRGAGGHSHNGQFF. DNA of the CDR3: TGCAGTGTTAGAGATCGGGGGGCAGGGGGTCACTCCCACAATGGGCAGTTCTTC.

V usage is TRBV7-3 and J usage is TRBJ2-7, with TRBD2 matching 7 bases. The ends lost 4 bases at V and 6 bases at J; junction bases unmatched: 6. This CDR3 spans 13 amino acids. Germline CDR1 is SGHTA and CDR2 is FQGTGA. CDR3 coding DNA: TGTGCCAGCAGCTCGGCGGGAGTGGGCGAGCAGTACTTC. It is translated as CASSSAGVGEQYF.